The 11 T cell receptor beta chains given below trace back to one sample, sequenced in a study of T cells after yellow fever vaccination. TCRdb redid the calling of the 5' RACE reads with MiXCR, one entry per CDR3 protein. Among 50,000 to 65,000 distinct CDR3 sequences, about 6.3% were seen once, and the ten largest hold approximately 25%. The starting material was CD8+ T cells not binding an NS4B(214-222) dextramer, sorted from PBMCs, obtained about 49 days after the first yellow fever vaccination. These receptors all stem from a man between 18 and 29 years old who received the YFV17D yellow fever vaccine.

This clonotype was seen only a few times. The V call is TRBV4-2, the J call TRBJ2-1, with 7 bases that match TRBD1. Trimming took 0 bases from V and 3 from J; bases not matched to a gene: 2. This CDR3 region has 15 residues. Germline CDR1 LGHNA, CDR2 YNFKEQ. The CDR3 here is CASSQEGTVYNEQFF. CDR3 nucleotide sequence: TGTGCCAGCAGCCAAGAGGGGACAGTCTACAATGAGCAGTTCTTC.

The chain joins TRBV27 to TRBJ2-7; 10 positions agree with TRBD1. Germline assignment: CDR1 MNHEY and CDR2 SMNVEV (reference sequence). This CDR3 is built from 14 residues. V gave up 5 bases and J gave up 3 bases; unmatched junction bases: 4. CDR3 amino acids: CASSPRTGGYEQYV. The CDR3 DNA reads TGTGCCAGCAGTCCCCGGACAGGGGGCTACGAGCAGTACGTC.

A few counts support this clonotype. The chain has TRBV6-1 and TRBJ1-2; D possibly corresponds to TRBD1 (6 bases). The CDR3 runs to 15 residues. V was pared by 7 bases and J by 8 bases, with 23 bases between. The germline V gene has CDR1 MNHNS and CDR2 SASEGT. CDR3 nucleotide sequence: TGTGCCAGCACCCATCTTAGGGACACGGATCGGGGCTACACCTTC. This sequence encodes CASTHLRDTDRGYTF.

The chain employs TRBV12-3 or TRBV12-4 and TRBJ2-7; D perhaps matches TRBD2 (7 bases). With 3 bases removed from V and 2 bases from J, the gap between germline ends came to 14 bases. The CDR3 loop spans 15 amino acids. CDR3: CASSLGGGPTYEQYF. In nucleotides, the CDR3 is TGTGCCAGCAGTTTGGGGGGGGGGCCTACCTACGAGCAGTACTTC.

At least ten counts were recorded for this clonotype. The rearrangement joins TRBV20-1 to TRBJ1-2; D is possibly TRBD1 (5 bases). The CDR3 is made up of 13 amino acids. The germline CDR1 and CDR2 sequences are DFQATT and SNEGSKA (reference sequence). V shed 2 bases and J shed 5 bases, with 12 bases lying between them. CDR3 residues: CSARSGTDYGYTF. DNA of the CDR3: TGCAGTGCTAGATCCGGGACGGATTATGGCTACACCTTC.

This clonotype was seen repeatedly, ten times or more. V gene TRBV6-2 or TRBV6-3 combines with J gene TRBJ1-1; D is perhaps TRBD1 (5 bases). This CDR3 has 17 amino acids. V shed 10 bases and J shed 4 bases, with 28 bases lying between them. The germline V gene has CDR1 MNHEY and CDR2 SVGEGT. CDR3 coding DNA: TGTGCCACCAGGGATTCGATCGGGAGGTCCGAGGGCACTGAAGCTTTCTTT. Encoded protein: CATRDSIGRSEGTEAFF.

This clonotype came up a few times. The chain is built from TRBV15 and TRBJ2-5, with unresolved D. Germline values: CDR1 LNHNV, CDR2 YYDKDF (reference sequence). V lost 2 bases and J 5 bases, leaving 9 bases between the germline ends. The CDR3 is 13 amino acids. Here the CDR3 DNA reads TGTGCCACCAGCAGACCTCCAGAGGAGACCCAGTACTTC. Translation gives CATSRPPEETQYF.

In nucleotides, the CDR3 is TGTGCCAGCACCCGGGGGGACACTGAAGCTTTCTTT. It yields the protein CASTRGDTEAFF. V is TRBV7-9 and J is TRBJ1-1, with D possibly being TRBD1 (5 bases). This CDR3 comprises 12 residues. The germline CDR1 and CDR2 sequences are SEHNR and FQNEAQ (reference sequence). V lost 7 bases and J lost 3, with 9 bases in between.

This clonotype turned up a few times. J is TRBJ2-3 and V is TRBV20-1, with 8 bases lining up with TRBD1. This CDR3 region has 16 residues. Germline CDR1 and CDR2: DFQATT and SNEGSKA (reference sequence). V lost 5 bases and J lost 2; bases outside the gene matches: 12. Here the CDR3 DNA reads TGCAGTGCTTCACCCCGAAGGACAGGGACCACAGATACGCAGTATTTT. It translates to CSASPRRTGTTDTQYF.

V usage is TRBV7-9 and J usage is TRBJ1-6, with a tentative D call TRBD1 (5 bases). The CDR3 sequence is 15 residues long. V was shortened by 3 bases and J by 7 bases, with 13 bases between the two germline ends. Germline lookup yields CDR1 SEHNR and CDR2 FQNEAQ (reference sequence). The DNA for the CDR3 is TGTGCCAGCAGCTTCCGAGGAGGGGACAATTCACCCCTCCACTTT. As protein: CASSFRGGDNSPLHF.

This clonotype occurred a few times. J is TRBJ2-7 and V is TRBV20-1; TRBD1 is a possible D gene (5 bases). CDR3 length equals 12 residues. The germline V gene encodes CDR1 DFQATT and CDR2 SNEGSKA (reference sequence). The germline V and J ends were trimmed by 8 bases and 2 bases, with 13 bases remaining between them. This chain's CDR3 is CSSATDTYEQYV. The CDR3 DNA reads TGCAGTAGTGCGACAGACACCTACGAGCAGTACGTC.